The sequence of this T cell receptor (beta chain) was determined in a study of blood T cell repertoires in COVID-19. Background on the study: The United States, Italy and Spain provided the acute and convalescent COVID-19 samples. PBMCs, B-cell-depleted T cells, or T cells provided the cDNA or gDNA that made up the material.

Patients from Seattle were sampled longitudinally, starting during active infection. V shed 1 base, J shed 4 bases, and the junction held 5 bases outside the gene matches. Germline V gene sequence: CDR1 SGHRS, CDR2 YFSETQ. This CDR3 has 15 amino acids. Authors' data handling: Reference gene primer amplification gave nucleated cell count estimates. The table came from immunoSEQ multiplex PCR; TCRdb's copy has only in-frame clones and leaves some out. V, J and clone size derive from that table, while D and trimming were established from the DNA sequence. The profile covers roughly 70,000 clones, with about four fifths appearing a single time and 14% to 15% taken by the ten largest.

Sequencing was done on a sample of peripheral blood. The rearrangement uses TRBV5-1 and TRBJ2-7; 10 bases are shared with TRBD1. The TCR comes from a man aged 55 to 70 with COVID-19, enrolled during active disease. The CDR3 region is CASSLIGTGVYEQYF. The CDR3 DNA sequence: TGCGCCAGCAGCTTGATCGGGACAGGGGTATACGAGCAGTACTTC.